What follows are 20 T cell receptor beta chains derived from one specimen sequenced in a study of blood T cell repertoires in COVID-19. Clones were sequenced by immunoSEQ multiplex PCR, and TCRdb holds only the in-frame ones, with some missing. The sample contains 180,000 or so clones, approximately 83% of which appear only once. Source material: peripheral blood. These receptors all stem from a man aged 55 to 70 with acute or convalescent COVID-19.

The CDR3 DNA is TGTGCCAGTGGCAAAGGCTCGACAGGGGGGATCTACGGCACCGGGGAGCTGTTTTTT. It encodes CASGKGSTGGIYGTGELFF. This chain links TRBV19 with TRBJ2-2; 9 nucleotides match TRBD1. This CDR3 is built from 19 residues. V was clipped by 8 bases and J by 4 bases; unmatched bases: 20. CDR1 is LNHDA and CDR2 is SQIVND in the germline V gene (reference sequence).

Points on this clone: Different DNA sequences within this sample yield the same CDR3. The chain recombines TRBV6-1 with TRBJ1-4, with D possibly matching TRBD1 (6 bases). Trimming pared 0 bases from V and 8 bases from J, leaving 13 bases between. The germline V gene encodes CDR1 MNHNS and CDR2 SASEGT. The CDR3 spans 15 residues. Written as DNA, the CDR3 is TGTGCCAGCAGTGAAGCCAAGGACAGAAGGGAAAAACTGTTTTTT. Protein: CASSEAKDRREKLFF.

The rearrangement uses TRBV28 and TRBJ2-1, with TRBD2 matching 13 bases. The CDR3 length is 17 residues. V lost 6 bases and J lost 6; bases outside the gene matches: 11. Germline V lookup: CDR1 MDHEN, CDR2 SYDVKM. The DNA for the CDR3 is TGTGCCAGCAGGATTACTAGCGGGAGGGCCGGGGGCAATGAGCAGTTCTTC. Protein sequence: CASRITSGRAGGNEQFF.

The rearrangement links TRBV28 to TRBJ1-4; the match to TRBD1 covers 7 bases. The V and J ends lost 7 bases and 7 bases, in that order; junction bases with no gene match: 9. This CDR3 region has 14 residues. Germline V CDR1 and CDR2: MDHEN, SYDVKM. CDR3 loop: CASTRDRTGEKLFF. The DNA for the CDR3 is TGTGCCAGCACCCGGGACAGAACAGGTGAAAAACTGTTTTTT.

The chain has TRBV10-3 and TRBJ2-6; no definite D call. V was pared by 6 bases and J by 4 bases, with 4 bases between. The CDR3 spans 12 residues. CDR1 and CDR2 from the germline V gene are ENHRY and SYGVKD. DNA for the CDR3: TGTGCCATCAGCCAGGGGGCCAACGTCCTGACTTTC. Encoded protein: CAISQGANVLTF.

The CDR3 loop is CFSSGTGYEQYF. The DNA for the CDR3 is TGTTTTAGCTCAGGGACTGGGTACGAGCAGTACTTC. V and J are TRBV27 and TRBJ2-7; a weak D match, TRBD2 (6 bases). The CDR3 is 12 amino acids. The germline V gene has CDR1 MNHEY and CDR2 SMNVEV (reference sequence).

CDR3 protein: CASRTLAGGGYNEQFF. For the CDR3, the DNA is TGTGCCAGCAGGACCCTAGCGGGAGGAGGGTACAATGAGCAGTTCTTC. The genes are TRBV5-8 and TRBJ2-1, with 11 positions matching TRBD2. Germline-derived CDR1 and CDR2 are SGHTS and YDEGEE. This CDR3 spans 16 amino acids. The J segment lost 4 bases and the V segment lost 5 bases, leaving 8 bases of the junction unmatched.

The chain employs TRBV27 and TRBJ1-2; 7 bases map to TRBD1. The germline V gene has CDR1 MNHEY and CDR2 SMNVEV (reference sequence). This CDR3 region has 13 residues. The J segment lost 6 bases and the V segment lost 5 bases, leaving 6 bases of the junction unmatched. The CDR3 loop reads CASSILGQHGYTF. DNA for the CDR3: TGTGCCAGCAGTATCCTGGGACAGCATGGCTACACCTTC.

V is TRBV5-5 and J is TRBJ2-5; D not resolved. CDR3 length: 13 residues. V shed 1 base and J shed 3 bases, with 7 bases lying between them. The V gene's germline CDR1 is SGHKS and CDR2 YYEKEE (reference sequence). The CDR3 is CASSLYGEETQYF. CDR3 nucleotides: TGTGCCAGCAGCTTGTACGGAGAAGAGACCCAGTACTTC.

The chain employs TRBV5-6 and TRBJ1-2; D remains unclear. Germline CDR1 SGHDT, CDR2 YYEEEE. Trimming shortened V by 2 bases and J by 11 bases, and 10 bases separated the two germline ends. The CDR3 has 11 residues. The CDR3 DNA follows: TGTGCCAGCAGCTTATTGGGAGTTTACACCTTC. It codes for CASSLLGVYTF. Combining the CDR3 with reference TRBV5-6 and TRBJ1-2 gives the whole variable domain DAGVTQSPTHLIKTRGQQVTLRCSPKSGHDTVSWYQQALGQGPQFIFQYYEEEERQRGNFPDRFSGHQFPNYSSELNVNALLLGDSALYLCASSLLGVYTFGSGTRLTVV.

The rearrangement uses TRBV29-1 and TRBJ2-3, with TRBD1 matching 7 bases. Losses at the gene ends were 6 bases for V and 6 bases for J; bases not matched to a gene: 3. This CDR3 region has 11 residues. Germline V gene data show CDR1 as SQVTM and CDR2 as ANQGSEA. CDR3 region: CSVRGGDTQYF. The CDR3 DNA is TGCAGCGTAAGAGGGGGCGATACGCAGTATTTT.

J is TRBJ2-6 and V is TRBV2; D may be TRBD1 (6 bases). Germline lookup yields CDR1 SNHLY and CDR2 FYNNEI. The CDR3 is made up of 15 amino acids. Trimming left V 4 bases short and J 4 bases short, with 11 bases between. The CDR3 bases are TGTGCCAGCAGTGGACAGGCCGGGGGGGCCAACGTCCTGACTTTC. As protein: CASSGQAGGANVLTF. The full variable domain, rest sourced from reference TRBV2 and TRBJ2-6, is EPEVTQTPSHQVTQMGQEVILRCVPISNHLYFYWYRQILGQKVEFLVSFYNNEISEKSEIFDDQFSVERPDGSNFTLKIRSTKLEDSAMYFCASSGQAGGANVLTFGAGSRLTVL.

The table lists this clone with a few counts. This rearrangement joins TRBV10-3 to TRBJ1-3; D is perhaps TRBD1 (5 bases). V lost 7 bases and J lost 4, with 11 bases in between. CDR1 ENHRY and CDR2 SYGVKD come from the germline V gene. This CDR3 contains 13 residues. CDR3 loop: CAITKEGGNTIYF. In nucleotides, the CDR3 is TGTGCCATCACCAAGGAGGGGGGAAACACCATATATTTT.

This sequence joins TRBV3-1 (or the pseudogene TRBV3-2) and TRBJ2-5; 8 positions match TRBD2. This CDR3 comprises 16 residues. Germline loops: CDR1 LGHDT, CDR2 YNNKEL (reference sequence). With V trimmed by 0 bases and J by 2 bases, 5 bases remained unmatched. The CDR3 sequence is CASSQEELAVQETQYF. The CDR3 nucleotides are TGTGCCAGCAGCCAAGAAGAACTAGCGGTACAAGAGACCCAGTACTTC.

CDR3 protein: CASSLGGREYEQYF. The CDR3 nucleotides are TGTGCCAGCAGCCTCGGCGGGAGAGAATACGAGCAGTACTTC. This chain uses TRBV7-2 with TRBJ2-7, with TRBD2 matching 7 bases. With V trimmed by 5 bases and J by 4 bases, 8 bases remained unmatched. The CDR3 spans 14 residues. Germline-derived CDR1 and CDR2 are SGHTA and FQGNSA.

This clone showed up just once. The V gene is TRBV6-6, the J gene TRBJ2-7; TRBD1 matches at 7 bases. The CDR3 loop spans 14 amino acids. Germline assignment: CDR1 MNHNY and CDR2 SVGAGI (reference sequence). The V and J ends lost 0 bases and 5 bases, in that order; junction bases with no gene match: 4. As DNA, the CDR3 is TGTGCCAGCAGTTACTCGGGACAGTGGAACGAGCAGTACTTC. Protein product: CASSYSGQWNEQYF.

This chain links TRBV9 with TRBJ2-5; TRBD1 matches at 7 bases. There are 13 residues in the CDR3. Germline V gene lookup returns CDR1 SGDLS and CDR2 YYNGEE. V shed 4 bases and J 4 bases; nucleotides not matched to a gene: 4. CDR3 sequence reads: CASSRRGSETQYF. In nucleotides, the CDR3 is TGTGCCAGCAGCCGCAGGGGGTCAGAGACCCAGTACTTC.

The chain employs TRBV10-3 and TRBJ2-2, with 9 bases fitting TRBD1. The CDR3 contains 14 residues. Looked up from germline, CDR1 is ENHRY and CDR2 is SYGVKD. V lost 5 bases, J lost 3 bases, and 1 base stayed unmatched. CDR3 amino acids: CAISRTGDTGELFF. Written as DNA, the CDR3 is TGTGCCATCAGTCGGACAGGGGACACCGGGGAGCTGTTTTTT.

This clone has just a few counts. The rearrangement uses TRBV3-1 (or the pseudogene TRBV3-2) and TRBJ1-6; 10 nucleotides agree with TRBD1. Germline V lookup: CDR1 LGHDT, CDR2 YNNKEL (reference sequence). CDR3 length equals 18 residues. V dropped 5 bases and J dropped 0; count of bases not matched to a gene: 7. Here the CDR3 reads CASSKRDRGSSYNSPLHF. The CDR3 bases are TGTGCCAGCAGCAAACGGGACAGGGGAAGCTCCTATAATTCACCCCTCCACTTT.

The V and J genes are TRBV7-8 and TRBJ1-2, with a tentative D call TRBD1 (6 bases). Germline loops: CDR1 SGHVS, CDR2 FQNEAQ. The CDR3 has 13 amino acids. Trimming removed 5 bases at V and 6 bases at J, with 13 bases between. CDR3 coding DNA: TGTGCCAGCAGCCGGAAACAGGGCAATGGCTACACCTTC. It specifies CASSRKQGNGYTF.